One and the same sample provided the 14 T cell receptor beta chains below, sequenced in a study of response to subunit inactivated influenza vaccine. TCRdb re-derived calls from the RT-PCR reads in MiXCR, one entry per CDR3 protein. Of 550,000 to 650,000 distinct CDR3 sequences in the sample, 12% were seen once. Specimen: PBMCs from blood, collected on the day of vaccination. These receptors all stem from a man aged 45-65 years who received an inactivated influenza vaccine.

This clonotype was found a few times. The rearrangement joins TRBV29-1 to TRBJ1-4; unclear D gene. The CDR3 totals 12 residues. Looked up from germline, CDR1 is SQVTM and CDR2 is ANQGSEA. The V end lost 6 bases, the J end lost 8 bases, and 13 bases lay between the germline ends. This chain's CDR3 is CSVPDSGEKLFF. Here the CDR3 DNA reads TGCAGCGTGCCCGATTCGGGGGAAAAACTGTTTTTT.

The CDR3 is CASSQEGEGELFF. For the CDR3, the DNA is TGCGCCAGCAGCCAAGAGGGGGAAGGGGAGCTGTTTTTT. This chain connects TRBV4-3 to TRBJ2-2; either TRBD1 or TRBD2 may fit D (5 bases each). CDR3 length: 13 residues. Deletions cut 0 bases from V and 8 bases from J, with 7 bases between. From germline, CDR1 is LGHNA and CDR2 YSLEER.

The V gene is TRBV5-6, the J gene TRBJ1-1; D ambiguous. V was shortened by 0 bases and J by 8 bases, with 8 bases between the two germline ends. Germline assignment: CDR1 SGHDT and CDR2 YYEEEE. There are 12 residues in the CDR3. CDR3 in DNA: TGTGCCAGCAGCTTGGTGGGCCTGGAAGCTTTCTTT. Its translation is CASSLVGLEAFF.

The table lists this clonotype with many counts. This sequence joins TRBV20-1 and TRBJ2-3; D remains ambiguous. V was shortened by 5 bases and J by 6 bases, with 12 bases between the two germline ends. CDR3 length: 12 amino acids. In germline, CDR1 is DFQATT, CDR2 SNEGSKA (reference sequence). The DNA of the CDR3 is TGCAGTGCTTGGTGGCAGGACGATACGCAGTATTTT. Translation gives CSAWWQDDTQYF.

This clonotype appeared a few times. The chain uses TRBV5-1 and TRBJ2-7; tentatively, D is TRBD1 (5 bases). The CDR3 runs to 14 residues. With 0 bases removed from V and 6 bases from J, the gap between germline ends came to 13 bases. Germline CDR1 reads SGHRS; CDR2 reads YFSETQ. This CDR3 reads CASSLGDRPAEQYF. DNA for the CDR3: TGCGCCAGCAGCTTGGGTGACAGACCGGCCGAGCAGTACTTC.

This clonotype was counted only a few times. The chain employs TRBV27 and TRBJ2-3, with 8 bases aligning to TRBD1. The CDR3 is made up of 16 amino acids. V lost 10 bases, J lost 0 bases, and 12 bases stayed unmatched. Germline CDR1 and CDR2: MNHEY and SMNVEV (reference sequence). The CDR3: CATATRGQGSTDTQYF. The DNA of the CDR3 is TGTGCCACAGCCACCCGAGGACAGGGTAGCACAGATACGCAGTATTTT.

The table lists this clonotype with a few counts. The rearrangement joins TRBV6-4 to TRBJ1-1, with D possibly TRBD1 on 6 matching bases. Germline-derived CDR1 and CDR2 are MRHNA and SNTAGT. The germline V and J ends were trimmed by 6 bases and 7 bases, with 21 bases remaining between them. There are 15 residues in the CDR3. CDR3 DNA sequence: TGTGCCAGCAGAAAGGAGGGGCAGGGGACGGTTGAAGCTTTCTTT. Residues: CASRKEGQGTVEAFF.

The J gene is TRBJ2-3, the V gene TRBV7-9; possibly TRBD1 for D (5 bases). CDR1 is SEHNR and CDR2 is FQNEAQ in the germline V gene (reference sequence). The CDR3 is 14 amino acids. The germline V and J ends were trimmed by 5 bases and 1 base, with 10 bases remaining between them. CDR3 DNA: TGTGCCAGCAGCCAGACCAGGGGCACAGATACGCAGTATTTT. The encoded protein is CASSQTRGTDTQYF.

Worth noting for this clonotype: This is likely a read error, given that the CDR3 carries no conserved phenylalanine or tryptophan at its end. In nucleotides, the CDR3 is TGTGCCAGCAGTTTATGGGGACAGGGAATCCGGTACGAGCAGTACCTC. It is translated as CASSLWGQGIRYEQYL. The rearrangement links TRBV28 to TRBJ2-7, with TRBD1 matching over 9 bases. Trimming removed 0 bases from V and 4 bases from J; junction bases left unmatched: 7. Per the germline V gene, CDR1 is MDHEN and CDR2 is SYDVKM. The CDR3 totals 16 residues.

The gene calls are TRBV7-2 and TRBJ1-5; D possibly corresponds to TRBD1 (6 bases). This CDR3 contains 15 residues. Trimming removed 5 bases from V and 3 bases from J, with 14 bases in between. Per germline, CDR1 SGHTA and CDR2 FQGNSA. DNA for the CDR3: TGTGCCAGCAGCCGGGACACAGGCTACAATCAGCCCCAGCATTTT. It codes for CASSRDTGYNQPQHF.

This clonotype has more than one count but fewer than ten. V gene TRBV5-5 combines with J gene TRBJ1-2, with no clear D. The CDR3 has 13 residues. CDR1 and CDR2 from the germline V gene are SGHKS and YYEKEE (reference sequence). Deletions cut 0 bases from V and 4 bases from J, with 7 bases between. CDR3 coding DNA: TGTGCCAGCAGCTTGGCGGATGTCTATGGCTACACCTTC. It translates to CASSLADVYGYTF.

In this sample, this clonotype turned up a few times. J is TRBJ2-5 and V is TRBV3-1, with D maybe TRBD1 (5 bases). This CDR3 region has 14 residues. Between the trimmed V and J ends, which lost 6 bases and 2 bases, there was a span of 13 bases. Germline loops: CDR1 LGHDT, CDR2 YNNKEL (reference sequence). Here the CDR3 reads CASRYDSIQETQYF. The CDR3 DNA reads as TGTGCCAGCAGGTACGACAGTATACAAGAGACCCAGTACTTC.

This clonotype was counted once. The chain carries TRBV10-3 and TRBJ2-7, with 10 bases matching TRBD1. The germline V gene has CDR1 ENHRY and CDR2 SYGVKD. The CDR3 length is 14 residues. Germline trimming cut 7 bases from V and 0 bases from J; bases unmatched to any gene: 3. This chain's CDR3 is CAINDRGHSYEQYF. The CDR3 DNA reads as TGTGCCATCAATGACAGGGGGCACTCCTACGAGCAGTACTTC.

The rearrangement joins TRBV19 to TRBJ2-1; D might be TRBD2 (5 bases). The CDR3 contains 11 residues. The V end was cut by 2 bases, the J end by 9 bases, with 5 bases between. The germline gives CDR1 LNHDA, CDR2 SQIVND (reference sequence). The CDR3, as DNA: TGTGCCAGTAGTATACGGGGTGAGCAGTTCTTC. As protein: CASSIRGEQFF.